This T cell receptor (beta chain) was captured by sequencing in a study of cytomegalovirus exposure and HLA in healthy donors. The PCR had 60 Vbeta and 13 Jbeta primers. Profiling relied on immunoSEQ multiplex PCR, and the TCRdb table lists in-frame clones only, not all of them. The top ten clones hold 3.5% to 5% of a sample with around 140,000 clones, 77% of them seen once. The sequence was obtained from a male donor in good health and CMV-seropositive. Sequencing was done on a sample of PBMCs.

This chain's CDR3 is CASSPTGGAGSPLHF. In DNA, the CDR3 is TGTGCCAGCAGCCCCACAGGGGGCGCTGGGTCACCCCTCCACTTT. The chain combines TRBV5-4 with TRBJ1-6; 9 nucleotides line up with TRBD1. The CDR3 consists of 15 residues. J was trimmed by 10 bases and V by 4 bases; bases with no gene match: 9. CDR1 and CDR2 (germline): SGHNT, YYREEE (reference sequence). The full variable domain, rest sourced from reference TRBV5-4 and TRBJ1-6, is ETGVTQSPTHLIKTRGQQVTLRCSSQSGHNTVSWYQQALGQGPQFIFQYYREEENGRGNFPPRFSGLQFPNYSSELNVNALELDDSALYLCASSPTGGAGSPLHFGNGTRLTVT.